The clone carrying this TCR beta chain has only one observation. The antigen is undetermined. Different DNA sequences within this sample yield the same CDR3. The data originate from a study of shared clonotypes between healthy human individuals. Study-wide results and limits: Depth was large, yet rarefaction showed that sorted-subset sequencing was incomplete. Non-shared clonotypes were found to have lower generation probabilities than the clonotypes that were shared by all four of the sorted-subset donors.

CD45RO-negative, CCR7-positively selected cells formed the naive CD8 fraction, excluding terminally differentiated effector memory CD45RA+ cells. Some clones are missing from TCRdb's copy, which holds only in-frame ones; the method was immunoSEQ multiplex PCR. The sample carries millions of clones, about 92% recorded once. CDR3 size: 12 residues. Looked up from germline, CDR1 is SQVTM and CDR2 is ANQGSEA. V was pared by 2 bases and J by 6 bases, with 8 bases between. J is TRBJ2-1 and V is TRBV29-1; D tentatively reads TRBD1 or TRBD2 (5 bases each). This receptor was identified in a young man in good health. Some clones in this sample may be carry-over from other donors' samples. The specimen sequenced was naive CD8+ T cells from PBMCs. The CDR3 nucleotides read TGCAGCGTTGAACGGGGCGGCAATGAGCAGTTCTTC. The encoded protein is CSVERGGNEQFF.